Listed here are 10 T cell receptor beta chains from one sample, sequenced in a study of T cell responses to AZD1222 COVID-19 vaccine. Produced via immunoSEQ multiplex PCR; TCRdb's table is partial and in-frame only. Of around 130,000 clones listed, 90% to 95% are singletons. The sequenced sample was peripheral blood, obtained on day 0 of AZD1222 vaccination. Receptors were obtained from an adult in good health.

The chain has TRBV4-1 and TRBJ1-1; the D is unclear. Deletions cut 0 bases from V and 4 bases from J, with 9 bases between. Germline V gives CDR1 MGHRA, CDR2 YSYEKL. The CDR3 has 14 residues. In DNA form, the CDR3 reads TGCGCCAGCAGCCAAGAATTCTGGAGCACTGAAGCTTTCTTT. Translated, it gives CASSQEFWSTEAFF.

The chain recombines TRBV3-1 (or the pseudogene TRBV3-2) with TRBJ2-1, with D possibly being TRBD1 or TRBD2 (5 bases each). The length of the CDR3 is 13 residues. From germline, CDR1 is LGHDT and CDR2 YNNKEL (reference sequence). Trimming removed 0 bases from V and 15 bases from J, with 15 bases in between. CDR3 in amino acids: CASSQDRGSQGFF. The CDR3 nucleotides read TGTGCCAGCAGCCAAGATCGGGGTAGCCAGGGGTTCTTC.

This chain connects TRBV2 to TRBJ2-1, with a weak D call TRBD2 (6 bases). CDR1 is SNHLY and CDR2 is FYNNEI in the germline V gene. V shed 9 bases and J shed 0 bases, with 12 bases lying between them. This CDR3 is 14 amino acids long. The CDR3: CARGGKSSYNEQFF. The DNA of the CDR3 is TGTGCCAGGGGAGGAAAGAGCTCCTACAATGAGCAGTTCTTC.

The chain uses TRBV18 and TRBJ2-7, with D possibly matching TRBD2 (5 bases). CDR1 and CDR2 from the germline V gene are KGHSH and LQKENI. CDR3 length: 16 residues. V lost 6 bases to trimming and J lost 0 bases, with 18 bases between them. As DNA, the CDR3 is TGTGCCAGCTCGCTCAGTGGCGGGCCGCACTCCTACGAGCAGTACTTC. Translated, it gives CASSLSGGPHSYEQYF.

The DNA of the CDR3 is TGTGCCAGTAGTACTTCCGGGACCTCCTTTCAGCCCCAGCATTTT. Its translation is CASSTSGTSFQPQHF. The V call is TRBV19, the J call TRBJ1-5; TRBD1 might be the D (5 bases). The CDR3 runs to 15 residues. Trimming left V 4 bases short and J 6 bases short, with 16 bases between. Germline values: CDR1 LNHDA, CDR2 SQIVND (reference sequence). The full variable domain, in which reference TRBV19 and TRBJ1-5 provide the parts outside the CDR3, is DGGITQSPKYLFRKEGQNVTLSCEQNLNHDAMYWYRQDPGQGLRLIYYSQIVNDFQKGDIAEGYSVSREKKESFPLTVTSAQKNPTAFYLCASSTSGTSFQPQHFGDGTRLSIL.

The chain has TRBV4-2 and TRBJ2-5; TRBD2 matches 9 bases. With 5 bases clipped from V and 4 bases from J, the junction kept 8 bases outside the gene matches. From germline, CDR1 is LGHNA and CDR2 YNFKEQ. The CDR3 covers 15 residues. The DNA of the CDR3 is TGTGCCAGCAGCGAGTGGGGACTAGCTGGAGAGACCCAGTACTTC. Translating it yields CASSEWGLAGETQYF.

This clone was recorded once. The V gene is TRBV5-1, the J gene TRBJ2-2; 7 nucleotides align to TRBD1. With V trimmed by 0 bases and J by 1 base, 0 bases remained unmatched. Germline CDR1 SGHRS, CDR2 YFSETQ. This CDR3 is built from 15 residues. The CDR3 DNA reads TGCGCCAGCAGCTTGGGACAGGGGAACACCGGGGAGCTGTTTTTT. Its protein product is CASSLGQGNTGELFF.

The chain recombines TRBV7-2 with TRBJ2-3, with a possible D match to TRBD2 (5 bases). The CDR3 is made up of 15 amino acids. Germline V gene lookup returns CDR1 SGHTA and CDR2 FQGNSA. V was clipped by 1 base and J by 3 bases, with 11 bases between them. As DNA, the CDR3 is TGTGCCAGCAGCTTAGTAAGCTCGGGGACAGATACGCAGTATTTT. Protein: CASSLVSSGTDTQYF.

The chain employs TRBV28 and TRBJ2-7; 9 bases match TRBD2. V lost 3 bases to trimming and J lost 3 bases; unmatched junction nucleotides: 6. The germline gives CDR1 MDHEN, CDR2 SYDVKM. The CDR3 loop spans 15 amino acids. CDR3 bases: TGTGCCAGCAGTTTGACGGCTAGCGGGAACTACGAGCAGTACTTC. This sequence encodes CASSLTASGNYEQYF. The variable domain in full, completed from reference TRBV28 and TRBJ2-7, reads DVKVTQSSRYLVKRTGEKVFLECVQDMDHENMFWYRQDPGLGLRLIYFSYDVKMKEKGDIPEGYSVSREKKERFSLILESASTNQTSMYLCASSLTASGNYEQYFGPGTRLTVT.

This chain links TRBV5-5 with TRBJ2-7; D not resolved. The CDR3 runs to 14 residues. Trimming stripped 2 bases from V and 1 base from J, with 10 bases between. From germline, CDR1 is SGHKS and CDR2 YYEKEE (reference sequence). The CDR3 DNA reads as TGTGCCAGCAGCTTCGCCCGAAATTCCTACGAGCAGTACTTC. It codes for CASSFARNSYEQYF.